These T cell receptor beta chains were read from a single sample in a study of PD-1 blockade in mismatch repair-deficient tumors. Generated by immunoSEQ multiplex PCR, the TCRdb table keeps only in-frame clones and is missing some. Seen here are under 150,000 clones, about 85% observed once, and the top ten hold approximately 15%. The sequencing here drew on peripheral blood, taken 44 weeks after starting pembrolizumab. Source of these receptors: an adult with mismatch repair-deficient cancer. The CDR3 runs from the conserved cysteine through the conserved F or W. D genes are given only for firm matches. Clone size, where shown, is once, few, many, or a class for clones that have expanded.

.	TRBV30	.	TRBJ1-1	CASGQINTEAFF
.	TRBV2	TRBD1	TRBJ2-7	CASSPIDRVVHEQYF
.	TRBV30	TRBD1	TRBJ1-5	CAWSLTGVSQPQHF
.	TRBV29-1	.	TRBJ2-7	CSFMTDSLYEQYF
.	TRBV5-1	.	TRBJ2-5	CASSPPQGWETQYF
.	TRBV6-5	TRBD2	TRBJ2-3	CASSYSGGRAYTQYF
.	TRBV5-1	.	TRBJ2-3	CASSSASNTDTQYF
.	TRBV15	TRBD2	TRBJ2-5	CATSRLAGVHKETQYF
.	TRBV12-5	TRBD2	TRBJ2-2	CASGPGDDSPAGDVTGELFF
.	TRBV27	TRBD1	TRBJ2-7	CASSPSNGQVLYEQYF
.	TRBV10-2	.	TRBJ2-7	CASSEWRTSYEQYF
.	TRBV7-6	TRBD1	TRBJ2-7	CASSSNQGAYEQYF
few	TRBV28	.	TRBJ1-2	CASSLSADGYGYTF
.	TRBV2	.	TRBJ1-4	CASIGSNEKLFF
.	TRBV10-2	TRBD1	TRBJ2-7	CASISGTGSRLLPYEQYF
.	TRBV5-1	.	.	CASSLGDRELYEQYF
.	TRBV11-2	.	TRBJ1-1	CASSSNVPDRNTEAFF
.	TRBV4-2	.	TRBJ2-7	CASSQDGSYEQYF
.	TRBV27	TRBD2	TRBJ2-4	CASSPGLAGSGYF
.	TRBV7-9	.	TRBJ1-2	CASTKIRGADYGYTF
.	TRBV6-5	.	TRBJ2-5	CASSRRPGEETQYF
.	TRBV6-5	TRBD1	TRBJ2-1	CASSPEDRVGNEQFF
.	TRBV2	TRBD1	TRBJ2-3	CASLPGQPVDTQYF
.	TRBV9	TRBD2	TRBJ2-3	CASSVAGVITDTQYF
.	TRBV7-2	.	TRBJ2-7	CASSFGPFSYEQYF
.	TRBV5-6	.	TRBJ2-2	CASSLLWPRGRDLTGELFF
once	TRBV6-5	.	TRBJ2-7	CASSYRTGNSYEQYF
.	TRBV15	.	TRBJ2-2	CATSRGWWGGRRDTGELFF
.	TRBV10-2	.	TRBJ1-1	CASSPISRYKAEAFF